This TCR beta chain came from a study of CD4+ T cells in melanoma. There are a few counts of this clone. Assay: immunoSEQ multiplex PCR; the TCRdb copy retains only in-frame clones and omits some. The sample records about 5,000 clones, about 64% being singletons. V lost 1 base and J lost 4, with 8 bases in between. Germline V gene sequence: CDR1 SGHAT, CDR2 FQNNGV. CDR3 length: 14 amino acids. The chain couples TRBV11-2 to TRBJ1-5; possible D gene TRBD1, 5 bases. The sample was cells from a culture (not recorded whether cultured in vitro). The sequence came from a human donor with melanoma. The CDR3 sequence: CASSLGQTNQPQHF. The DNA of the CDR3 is TGTGCCAGCAGCTTAGGACAGACTAATCAGCCCCAGCATTTT.